The 16 T cell receptor beta chains below come from one sample, sequenced in a study of cytomegalovirus exposure and HLA in healthy donors. PCR was performed using 60 Vbeta and 13 Jbeta primers. Sequenced by immunoSEQ multiplex PCR; TCRdb stores in-frame clones only, minus some. The sample lists more than 85,000 clones; roughly 83% were seen once. The material sequenced was PBMCs. Source of these receptors: a male donor in good health and CMV-seropositive.

The chain links TRBV4-1 to TRBJ2-3; the D gene is possibly TRBD2 (5 bases). CDR1 MGHRA and CDR2 YSYEKL come from the germline V gene. Deletions cut 3 bases from V and 4 bases from J, with 8 bases between. This CDR3 spans 13 amino acids. The CDR3 DNA follows: TGCGCCAGCAGCCATCACGGGGCAGATACGCAGTATTTT. It translates to CASSHHGADTQYF.

This clone appeared a single time. The chain uses TRBV10-3 and TRBJ1-1; possible D gene TRBD1, 5 bases. The CDR3 consists of 14 residues. Between the trimmed V and J ends, which lost 1 base and 0 bases, there was a span of 6 bases. Germline CDR1 is ENHRY and CDR2 is SYGVKD. The CDR3 region is CAISEWGLNTEAFF. The CDR3 nucleotides are TGTGCCATCAGTGAGTGGGGCCTGAACACTGAAGCTTTCTTT.

This clone was seen a handful of times. The V and J genes are TRBV9 and TRBJ1-1; 10 bases agree with TRBD1. With V trimmed by 4 bases and J by 6 bases, 9 bases remained unmatched. The CDR3 is 15 residues long. Germline loops: CDR1 SGDLS, CDR2 YYNGEE. The CDR3 coding sequence is TGTGCCAGCAGCCTACGGACAGGGGGAGGTGCTGAAGCTTTCTTT. It specifies CASSLRTGGGAEAFF.

The CDR3 sequence: CSVKRGGTDTQYF. Here the CDR3 DNA reads TGCAGCGTAAAGCGGGGGGGCACAGATACGCAGTATTTT. The chain uses TRBV29-1 and TRBJ2-3; 9 bases align to TRBD2. The trim removed 6 bases at V and 1 base at J, leaving 2 bases unmatched. Germline V CDR1 and CDR2: SQVTM, ANQGSEA. The CDR3 covers 13 residues.

The rearrangement joins TRBV11-3 to TRBJ1-1; weak D call: TRBD1 (6 bases). From germline, CDR1 is SGHNT and CDR2 YENEEA. The CDR3 loop spans 14 amino acids. V lost 6 bases to trimming and J lost 2 bases, with 13 bases between them. CDR3 bases: TGTGCCAGCAGTTACACAGGGAGTAACACTGAAGCTTTCTTT. Its translation is CASSYTGSNTEAFF. Full variable domain (rest looked up from reference TRBV11-3 and TRBJ1-1): EAGVVQSPRYKIIEKKQPVAFWCNPISGHNTLYWYLQNLGQGPELLIRYENEEAVDDSQLPKDRFSAERLKGVDSTLKIQPAELGDSAVYLCASSYTGSNTEAFFGQGTRLTVV.

This clone came up once. In DNA, the CDR3 is TGTGCCAGCAGCCAAGAGGCTAGCGGGGGGGCATTGGTTCAGTACTTC. Encoded protein: CASSQEASGGALVQYF. V and J are TRBV4-2 and TRBJ2-4; 12 nucleotides agree with TRBD2. The CDR3 extends over 16 amino acids. Germline V gene data show CDR1 as LGHNA and CDR2 as YNFKEQ. V dropped 0 bases and J dropped 11; count of bases not matched to a gene: 8.

This chain connects TRBV10-1 to TRBJ1-5; D ambiguous. Trimming pared 3 bases from V and 7 bases from J, leaving 10 bases between. Per germline, CDR1 WNHNN and CDR2 SYGVQD (reference sequence). The CDR3 has 13 amino acids. Written as DNA, the CDR3 is TGCGCCAGCAGTGAAAACATCGGGCAGCCCCAGCATTTT. This encodes CASSENIGQPQHF.

This sequence joins TRBV2 and TRBJ2-2; 9 positions match TRBD2. The CDR3 extends over 15 amino acids. Losses at the gene ends were 7 bases for V and 0 bases for J; bases not matched to a gene: 3. Germline loops: CDR1 SNHLY, CDR2 FYNNEI. The CDR3 sequence is CASKGLASNTGELFF. In nucleotides, the CDR3 is TGTGCCAGCAAAGGACTAGCGTCGAACACCGGGGAGCTGTTTTTT.

The V gene is TRBV30, the J gene TRBJ1-1, with no clear D. V gave up 7 bases and J gave up 1 base, with 7 bases separating them. The CDR3 has 11 residues. CDR1 and CDR2 from the germline V gene are GTSNPN and SVGIG (reference sequence). The CDR3 reads CASQENTEAFF. The CDR3 DNA sequence: TGTGCCTCCCAGGAGAACACTGAAGCTTTCTTT.

The chain links TRBV27 to TRBJ1-4; no clear D. This CDR3 contains 15 residues. V was pared by 0 bases and J by 5 bases, with 10 bases between. Per germline, CDR1 MNHEY and CDR2 SMNVEV (reference sequence). DNA for the CDR3: TGTGCCAGCAGTTTATCGTCGGGAAAAAATGAAAAACTGTTTTTT. It yields the protein CASSLSSGKNEKLFF.

The rearrangement links TRBV30 to TRBJ2-2, with a tentative D call TRBD2 (5 bases). Germline V gives CDR1 GTSNPN, CDR2 SVGIG (reference sequence). This CDR3 region has 13 residues. Trimming took 3 bases from V and 3 from J, leaving 8 bases between them. CDR3: CAWRTSYTGELFF. The CDR3 region has the DNA TGTGCCTGGAGAACTAGTTACACCGGGGAGCTGTTTTTT.

The CDR3 region is CASSAGVDRNTEAFF. CDR3 nucleotides: TGTGCCAGTAGTGCTGGAGTGGACAGGAACACTGAAGCTTTCTTT. V and J are TRBV19 and TRBJ1-1; a possible D gene is TRBD1 (6 bases). Trimming pared 5 bases from V and 1 base from J, leaving 14 bases between. Germline-derived CDR1 and CDR2 are LNHDA and SQIVND (reference sequence). The CDR3 spans 15 residues.

The CDR3 DNA reads as TGCGCCAGCAGCTTGGCTACTAGGATGAGCTCCTACAATGAGCAGTTCTTC. Translation gives CASSLATRMSSYNEQFF. The chain links TRBV5-1 to TRBJ2-1, with D possibly TRBD2 on 5 matching bases. The CDR3 extends over 17 amino acids. V shed 0 bases and J shed 0 bases, with 13 bases lying between them. CDR1 SGHRS and CDR2 YFSETQ come from the germline V gene.

The chain has TRBV6-5 and TRBJ1-4; D unclear. V was clipped by 6 bases and J by 7 bases, with 15 bases between them. CDR1 is MNHEY, CDR2 SVGAGI, per germline. The CDR3 consists of 14 residues. The CDR3 region has the DNA TGTGCCAGCAGAGGAGACCTGAGTGCTGAAAAACTGTTTTTT. As protein: CASRGDLSAEKLFF.

V usage is TRBV19 and J usage is TRBJ1-2; 8 bases align to TRBD1. This CDR3 is 13 amino acids long. Per the germline V gene, CDR1 is LNHDA and CDR2 is SQIVND (reference sequence). Losses at the gene ends were 6 bases for V and 8 bases for J; bases not matched to a gene: 8. CDR3 amino acids: CASRRQGFDGYTF. In DNA form, the CDR3 reads TGTGCCAGTAGGAGACAGGGGTTCGACGGCTACACCTTC.

This rearrangement joins TRBV30 to TRBJ2-7; 13 positions match TRBD2. The germline V gene has CDR1 GTSNPN and CDR2 SVGIG (reference sequence). The CDR3 runs to 14 residues. V shed 3 bases, J shed 4 bases, and the junction held 3 bases outside the gene matches. CDR3 sequence: CAWRLAGGRYEQYF. In DNA, the CDR3 is TGTGCCTGGAGACTAGCGGGGGGGCGGTACGAGCAGTACTTC.